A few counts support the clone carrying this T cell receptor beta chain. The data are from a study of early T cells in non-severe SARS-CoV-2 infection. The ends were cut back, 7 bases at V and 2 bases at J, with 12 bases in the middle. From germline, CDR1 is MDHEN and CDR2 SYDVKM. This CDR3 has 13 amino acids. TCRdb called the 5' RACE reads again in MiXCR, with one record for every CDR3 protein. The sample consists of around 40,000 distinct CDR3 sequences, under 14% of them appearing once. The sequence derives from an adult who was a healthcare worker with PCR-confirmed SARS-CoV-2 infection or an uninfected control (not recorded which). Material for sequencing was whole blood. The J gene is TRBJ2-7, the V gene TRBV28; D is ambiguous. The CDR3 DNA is TGTGCCAGCAACCGCGGCTTCGCCTACGAGCAGTACTTC. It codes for CASNRGFAYEQYF.